The TCR beta chain described here comes from a study of T-cell memory formation after mild COVID-19. TCRdb ran MiXCR on the 5' RACE reads and lists one entry per CDR3 protein. The profile shows more than 120,000 distinct CDR3 sequences, roughly 6.3% of them singletons. Trimming left V 0 bases short and J 6 bases short, with 8 bases between. Per germline, CDR1 LNHNV and CDR2 YYDKDF (reference sequence). This CDR3 spans 13 amino acids. The rearrangement joins TRBV15 to TRBJ1-2; D unclear. The sequence derives from an adult woman who had mild COVID-19 (a few samples of this study predate the infection). Cell type and time point are not known. Sequencing was carried out using PBMCs or a T cell subset sorted from them (not recorded which). The CDR3 DNA reads TGTGCCACCAGCAGAGATTGGAATCATGGCTACACCTTC. It codes for CATSRDWNHGYTF.